One sample yielded the 10 T cell receptor beta chains listed below, sequenced in a study of beta chain features in type 1 diabetes (dated by TCRdb to between 2018 and 2020). The library relied on the immunoSEQ multiplex PCR assay. The High Capacity cDNA Reverse Transcription Kit was used to reverse transcribe all of the isolated RNA, meaning that expressed TCRB transcripts were what got sequenced. Drawn from immuneACCESS, this table holds only the in-frame rearrangements with V and J called that TCRdb kept. Clones are partly lost; checked studies trace under half to an unresolved V gene and leave the rest unexplained. In this sample the table shows under 800,000 clones, around 15% of which occur a single time. The ten largest clones capture about 0.097% of the sample. The sample consisted of naive CD4+ T cells from blood. This specimen's cell subset or site label, per the study, means: true naive CD4+ T cells. These receptors all stem from a man aged 18-30 years in good health.

The chain employs TRBV6-5 and TRBJ2-7, with D possibly being TRBD1 or TRBD2 (5 bases each). Per germline, CDR1 MNHEY and CDR2 SVGAGI. Trimming pared 5 bases from V and 6 bases from J, leaving 20 bases between. This CDR3 contains 15 residues. CDR3 protein: CASSLRGLGRGEQYF. The CDR3 nucleotides read TGTGCCAGCAGTCTACGGGGCCTAGGAAGAGGCGAGCAGTACTTC.

With regard to this clone: Different DNA sequences within this sample yield the same CDR3. This chain links TRBV19 with TRBJ1-5; D is perhaps TRBD1 (5 bases). CDR3 length: 13 residues. The ends were cut back, 7 bases at V and 4 bases at J, with 11 bases in the middle. Per germline, CDR1 LNHDA and CDR2 SQIVND (reference sequence). This chain's CDR3 is CASTQGRNQPQHF. For the CDR3, the DNA is TGTGCCAGTACTCAGGGAAGGAATCAGCCCCAGCATTTT.

This chain links TRBV11-3 with TRBJ2-5; tentatively, D is TRBD1 or TRBD2 (6 bases each). The germline CDR1 and CDR2 sequences are SGHNT and YENEEA. The CDR3 has 15 amino acids. Trimming removed 3 bases at V and 5 bases at J, with 16 bases between. The CDR3 here is CASSFGGGLAETQYF. The DNA of the CDR3 is TGTGCCAGCAGCTTTGGAGGGGGATTGGCGGAGACCCAGTACTTC.

This clone showed up just a few times. J is TRBJ2-7 and V is TRBV7-2; D is uncertain. The CDR3 consists of 14 residues. CDR1 SGHTA and CDR2 FQGNSA come from the germline V gene. V lost 0 bases and J 3 bases, leaving 9 bases between the germline ends. The CDR3 spells CASSLAWIDYEQYF. The CDR3 bases are TGTGCCAGCAGCTTAGCGTGGATCGACTACGAGCAGTACTTC.

This clone was detected a few times. This sequence joins TRBV5-1 and TRBJ2-5; D might be TRBD2 (5 bases). Trimming took off 1 base at V and 5 bases at J, with 9 bases between the two ends. The CDR3 length is 13 residues. Germline V gene sequence: CDR1 SGHRS, CDR2 YFSETQ. The chain's CDR3 is CASSLLRGETQYF. CDR3 in DNA: TGCGCCAGCAGCTTGTTACGAGGGGAGACCCAGTACTTC.

This clone was seen a handful of times. The chain carries TRBV5-4 and TRBJ2-7; D possibly corresponds to TRBD1 (5 bases). The CDR3 has 15 residues. V lost 0 bases and J 0 bases, leaving 10 bases between the germline ends. The germline CDR1 and CDR2 sequences are SGHNT and YYREEE (reference sequence). In DNA form, the CDR3 reads TGTGCCAGCAGCTTGGTACAGGACCTCTCCTACGAGCAGTACTTC. It codes for CASSLVQDLSYEQYF.

This clone was counted a few times. This rearrangement joins TRBV10-3 to TRBJ1-1, with TRBD1 identical over 8 bases. Unmatched junction bases numbered 8, after V lost 6 bases and J lost 5 bases. The CDR3 is made up of 14 amino acids. CDR1 is ENHRY, CDR2 SYGVKD, per germline. CDR3 in amino acids: CAISSTGGSTEAFF. The CDR3 nucleotides are TGTGCCATCAGCTCAACAGGGGGTTCGACTGAAGCTTTCTTT.

The chain is built from TRBV7-9 and TRBJ1-4; D is ambiguous. Trimming shortened V by 0 bases and J by 8 bases, and 13 bases separated the two germline ends. Germline V gives CDR1 SEHNR, CDR2 FQNEAQ (reference sequence). The CDR3 totals 15 residues. CDR3 sequence: CASSLAGTEREKLFF. As DNA, the CDR3 is TGTGCCAGCAGCTTAGCGGGAACAGAACGAGAAAAACTGTTTTTT.

The J gene is TRBJ2-3, the V gene TRBV19; D might be TRBD1 or TRBD2, each matching 7 bases. The V end was cut by 5 bases, the J end by 5 bases, with 23 bases between. CDR1 and CDR2 (germline): LNHDA, SQIVND (reference sequence). This CDR3 is 17 amino acids long. CDR3 nucleotide sequence: TGTGCCAGTAGTCAATGGGACAGCGGGATAGGTGGAGATACGCAGTATTTT. Amino acid sequence: CASSQWDSGIGGDTQYF. Complete variable domain (other parts from reference TRBV19 and TRBJ2-3): DGGITQSPKYLFRKEGQNVTLSCEQNLNHDAMYWYRQDPGQGLRLIYYSQIVNDFQKGDIAEGYSVSREKKESFPLTVTSAQKNPTAFYLCASSQWDSGIGGDTQYFGPGTRLTVL.

The V gene is TRBV9, the J gene TRBJ2-1; 8 nucleotides match TRBD2. The CDR3 spans 15 residues. V trimming: 2 bases; J trimming: 7 bases; junction bases outside the gene matches: 8. Germline V gives CDR1 SGDLS, CDR2 YYNGEE. The DNA of the CDR3 is TGTGCCAGCAGCGTCACCCCCACGGGAGGGAATGAGCAGTTCTTC. It specifies CASSVTPTGGNEQFF.